This T cell receptor (beta chain) stems from a study of technical replicates of blood from a handful of donors. The repertoire was sequenced with immunoSEQ multiplex PCR; TCRdb's copy has only in-frame clones and lacks some. Of 70,000 to 95,000 clones detected, about 94% appear once; the ten largest clones hold about 0.25%. This clone was counted a few times. The CDR3 sequence is 14 residues long. Germline V gene lookup returns CDR1 MNHNY and CDR2 SVGAGI (reference sequence). V was shortened by 2 bases and J by 5 bases, with 10 bases between the two germline ends. This clonotype was obtained from a human donor in good health. Sequencing used T cells isolated from PBMCs. J is TRBJ2-1 and V is TRBV6-6, with D possibly matching TRBD1 (6 bases). CDR3: CASSYPDRHNEQFF. The DNA of the CDR3 is TGTGCCAGCAGTTACCCCGACAGGCACAATGAGCAGTTCTTC.